These 25 T cell receptor beta chains share one sample of origin, sequenced in a study of shared clonotypes between healthy human individuals. Produced via immunoSEQ multiplex PCR; TCRdb's table is partial and in-frame only. The data hold about 2.4 million clones, with over 85% observed a single time. The sample consisted of naive CD4+ T cells from PBMCs. The subset: CD45RA+ positively selected. The source of these receptors is a man aged 18 to 29 in good health. Some clones in this sample may be carry-over from other donors' samples.

The chain joins TRBV5-1 to TRBJ1-5; D gene unclear. The V gene lost 0 bases and the J gene lost 2 bases, with 9 bases spanning the gap. Germline V gives CDR1 SGHRS, CDR2 YFSETQ. The CDR3 length is 15 residues. The CDR3 DNA follows: TGCGCCAGCAGCTTGGGTGGGGAGCGCAATCAGCCCCAGCATTTT. Amino acids: CASSLGGERNQPQHF.

The chain has TRBV7-2 and TRBJ2-3, with D possibly being TRBD2 (6 bases). The CDR3 totals 13 residues. The V and J ends lost 7 bases and 9 bases respectively, with 17 bases between them. The germline V gene encodes CDR1 SGHTA and CDR2 FQGNSA. CDR3: CASTQMGGGTQYF. CDR3 coding DNA: TGTGCCAGCACCCAGATGGGCGGAGGGACGCAGTATTTT.

The gene calls are TRBV7-2 and TRBJ1-2; D ambiguous. Germline V lookup: CDR1 SGHTA, CDR2 FQGNSA. The V end lost 5 bases, the J end lost 6 bases, and 16 bases lay between the germline ends. The CDR3 runs to 14 residues. In DNA, the CDR3 is TGTGCCAGCAGCATAAGGTTATCGGCGGATGGCTACACCTTC. Encoded protein: CASSIRLSADGYTF. Supplemented by reference TRBV7-2 and TRBJ1-2, the full variable domain reads GAGVSQSPSNKVTEKGKDVELRCDPISGHTALYWYRQSLGQGLEFLIYFQGNSAPDKSGLPSDRFSAERTGGSVSTLTIQRTQQEDSAVYLCASSIRLSADGYTFGSGTRLTVV.

This chain uses TRBV19 with TRBJ1-1; D not certain. The V gene lost 4 bases and the J gene lost 1 base, with 4 bases spanning the gap. The CDR3 covers 12 residues. Germline V gene sequence: CDR1 LNHDA, CDR2 SQIVND (reference sequence). The CDR3 is CASSRENTEAFF. CDR3 DNA: TGTGCCAGTAGTAGGGAGAACACTGAAGCTTTCTTT.

The chain carries TRBV5-1 and TRBJ2-1, with D uncertain. Germline V lookup: CDR1 SGHRS, CDR2 YFSETQ. V was shortened by 4 bases and J by 8 bases, with 16 bases between the two germline ends. This CDR3 spans 14 amino acids. The CDR3 DNA is TGCGCCAGCAGCCCCCGGATCGGTTTGGATGAGCAGTTCTTC. The encoded protein is CASSPRIGLDEQFF.

The chain combines TRBV30 with TRBJ1-3; no reliable D call. Trimming removed 2 bases from V and 6 bases from J, with 2 bases in between. Germline loops: CDR1 GTSNPN, CDR2 SVGIG (reference sequence). This CDR3 comprises 10 residues. CDR3 region: CAWSLNTIYF. DNA for the CDR3: TGTGCCTGGAGTTTAAACACCATATATTTT.

The chain has TRBV21-1 and TRBJ2-1; the DNA was not used to check the table's D call, TRBD2. TRBV21-1 is designated a pseudogene. This CDR3 has 14 residues. CDR3 nucleotides: TGTGCCAGCAGCAAAAATCCTCCTTTGCGAGAGCAGTTCTTC. It specifies CASSKNPPLREQFF.

The V call is TRBV5-4, the J call TRBJ2-5, with D perhaps matching TRBD2 (7 bases). This CDR3 region has 13 residues. Germline lookup yields CDR1 SGHNT and CDR2 YYREEE (reference sequence). V was clipped by 2 bases and J by 5 bases, with 10 bases between them. The CDR3 here is CASSFAGAETQYF. CDR3 coding DNA: TGTGCCAGCAGCTTTGCGGGGGCGGAGACCCAGTACTTC.

This sequence joins TRBV19 and TRBJ1-2; D possibly corresponds to TRBD1 (6 bases). Germline CDR1 and CDR2: LNHDA and SQIVND (reference sequence). This CDR3 has 17 residues. The V end lost 0 bases, the J end lost 4 bases, and 18 bases lay between the germline ends. CDR3 sequence reads: CASSIDYRQAAGYGYTF. The CDR3 bases are TGTGCCAGTAGTATAGACTACCGACAGGCGGCAGGCTATGGCTACACCTTC.

The genes are TRBV5-1 and TRBJ2-5; possibly TRBD1 for D (6 bases). Trimming shortened V by 1 base and J by 2 bases, and 15 bases separated the two germline ends. CDR1 and CDR2 from the germline V gene are SGHRS and YFSETQ. This CDR3 has 16 residues. The DNA of the CDR3 is TGCGCCAGCAGCTTGCGGCAGGGGACGATACAAGAGACCCAGTACTTC. This sequence encodes CASSLRQGTIQETQYF.

This clone has only one observation. The chain links TRBV5-1 to TRBJ2-2; 11 nucleotides match TRBD1. The CDR3 is made up of 17 amino acids. CDR1 is SGHRS and CDR2 is YFSETQ in the germline V gene. V shed 4 bases and J 1 base; nucleotides not matched to a gene: 6. CDR3 in DNA: TGCGCCAGCAGCCCACCGGGACAGGGGGGGAACACCGGGGAGCTGTTTTTT. This codes for CASSPPGQGGNTGELFF.

The genes are TRBV6-1 and TRBJ2-7; perhaps TRBD1 as D (6 bases). Deletions cut 1 base from V and 6 bases from J, with 25 bases between. CDR3 length equals 18 residues. From germline, CDR1 is MNHNS and CDR2 SASEGT. Written as DNA, the CDR3 is TGTGCCAGCAGTGAAGGACAGGCTATTGGTCTCCAGCCCCTCGAGCAGTACTTC. This translates into CASSEGQAIGLQPLEQYF.

The chain joins TRBV5-5 to TRBJ2-7; 9 positions agree with TRBD2. Germline lookup yields CDR1 SGHKS and CDR2 YYEKEE (reference sequence). Trimming cost V 6 bases and J 6 bases; bases outside gene matches: 13. The CDR3 spans 15 residues. The CDR3 DNA is TGTGCCAGCACACGGGAGGGACTAGCTTCTCGCGAGCAGTACTTC. This sequence encodes CASTREGLASREQYF.

The CDR3 region is CASTSYDRSADTQYF. Written as DNA, the CDR3 is TGCGCCAGCACCTCGTATGACAGATCTGCAGATACGCAGTATTTT. V is TRBV23-1 and J is TRBJ2-3; D perhaps matches TRBD1 (5 bases). TRBV23-1 is an ORF for which the function is uncertain. The CDR3 has 15 amino acids. Trimming removed 7 bases at V and 4 bases at J, with 18 bases between.

The rearrangement links TRBV10-3 to TRBJ2-1; D is undetermined. Germline V gene data show CDR1 as ENHRY and CDR2 as SYGVKD. The CDR3 runs to 12 residues. V was pared by 10 bases and J by 3 bases, with 10 bases between. The CDR3 region is CATASSYNEQFF. The CDR3 DNA reads TGTGCCACAGCGAGCAGCTACAATGAGCAGTTCTTC.

The rearrangement links TRBV18 to TRBJ1-1, with D perhaps TRBD1 (6 bases). The CDR3 is 13 amino acids. The V gene lost 6 bases and the J gene lost 5 bases, with 13 bases spanning the gap. CDR1 KGHSH and CDR2 LQKENI come from the germline V gene. CDR3 bases: TGTGCCAGCTCGGATGGACAGAAGACTGAAGCTTTCTTT. Translated, it gives CASSDGQKTEAFF.

A note on this clone: Other DNA sequences from this sample encode an identical CDR3 as well. The chain combines TRBV5-4 with TRBJ1-2; 8 positions agree with TRBD1. CDR1 is SGHNT and CDR2 is YYREEE in the germline V gene (reference sequence). V was pared by 0 bases and J by 8 bases, with 3 bases of the junction left unmatched. The CDR3 runs 13 residues. CDR3 nucleotides: TGTGCCAGCAGCTTGGGGACAGGGTACGGCTACACCTTC. This sequence encodes CASSLGTGYGYTF.

The chain couples TRBV27 to TRBJ1-5; D not resolved. CDR1 is MNHEY, CDR2 SMNVEV, per germline (reference sequence). The V and J ends lost 6 bases and 0 bases respectively, with 15 bases between them. The CDR3 spans 16 residues. The CDR3 loop is CASSPRLIYSNQPQHF. The CDR3 DNA sequence: TGTGCCAGCAGCCCCCGCCTCATATATAGCAATCAGCCCCAGCATTTT.

A word on this clone: Other DNA sequences in the sample encode the same CDR3. This chain joins TRBV5-1 and TRBJ1-1; no clear D. Germline CDR1 is SGHRS and CDR2 is YFSETQ. The CDR3 loop spans 13 amino acids. V dropped 0 bases and J dropped 3 bases, with 6 bases sitting between them. The CDR3 protein is CASSLVVDTEAFF. The CDR3 DNA follows: TGCGCCAGCAGCTTGGTAGTGGACACTGAAGCTTTCTTT. Using reference TRBV5-1 and TRBJ1-1 for the parts outside the CDR3, the full variable domain is KAGVTQTPRYLIKTRGQQVTLSCSPISGHRSVSWYQQTPGQGLQFLFEYFSETQRNKGNFPGRFSGRQFSNSRSEMNVSTLELGDSALYLCASSLVVDTEAFFGQGTRLTVV.

The genes are TRBV5-1 and TRBJ2-1; tentatively, D is TRBD1 (6 bases). CDR1 is SGHRS, CDR2 YFSETQ, per germline. V lost 1 base and J lost 4, with 12 bases in between. The CDR3 loop spans 15 amino acids. The CDR3: CASSLTGTLYNEQFF. CDR3 in DNA: TGCGCCAGCAGCTTGACCGGGACACTATACAATGAGCAGTTCTTC.

CDR3 coding DNA: TGTGCCACCAGCAGAGGGGACAGGGCAGCCCGAGATACGCAGTATTTT. Translated, it gives CATSRGDRAARDTQYF. The chain is built from TRBV15 and TRBJ2-3, with 9 positions matching TRBD1. This CDR3 is 16 amino acids long. The germline CDR1 and CDR2 sequences are LNHNV and YYDKDF (reference sequence). V lost 1 base and J lost 5; bases outside the gene matches: 7.

The chain links TRBV7-3 to TRBJ1-5; D unresolved. Germline CDR1 reads SGHTA; CDR2 reads FQGTGA. The V and J ends lost 1 base and 1 base respectively, with 8 bases between them. The CDR3 runs 15 residues. CDR3 sequence: CASSLSMDSNQPQHF. CDR3 in DNA: TGTGCCAGCAGCTTAAGTATGGACAGCAATCAGCCCCAGCATTTT.

The CDR3 loop is CASSLLSGASGANVLTF. CDR3 bases: TGTGCCAGCAGCTTATTGTCAGGAGCCTCTGGGGCCAACGTCCTGACTTTC. The chain links TRBV7-2 to TRBJ2-6; D gene uncertain. Trimming removed 2 bases from V and 0 bases from J, with 11 bases in between. The CDR3 is 17 residues long. The germline CDR1 and CDR2 sequences are SGHTA and FQGNSA.

The chain is built from TRBV28 and TRBJ2-7, with 10 bases lining up with TRBD2. V was clipped by 1 base and J by 0 bases; unmatched bases: 9. This CDR3 spans 18 amino acids. Looked up from germline, CDR1 is MDHEN and CDR2 is SYDVKM. In DNA, the CDR3 is TGTGCCAGCAGTTTATTTTTTAGCGGGAGGTTCAGCTCCTACGAGCAGTACTTC. It specifies CASSLFFSGRFSSYEQYF.

The chain uses TRBV4-2 and TRBJ2-1; D not certain. This CDR3 is 13 amino acids long. Trimming took 4 bases from V and 3 from J, leaving 7 bases between them. The germline CDR1 and CDR2 sequences are LGHNA and YNFKEQ. CDR3 loop: CASSPVGYNEQFF. The CDR3 DNA reads as TGTGCCAGCAGCCCGGTTGGCTACAATGAGCAGTTCTTC.